These T cell receptor beta chains were read from a single sample in a study of response to subunit inactivated influenza vaccine. MiXCR, applied by TCRdb to the RT-PCR reads, yields one record per CDR3 protein. The sample includes 530,000 or so distinct CDR3 sequences, roughly 23% of them seen just once. The sequenced sample was CD4+ T cells sorted from PBMCs, obtained roughly 5 days after vaccination. The receptors were sampled from a man in his fifties who received an inactivated influenza vaccine. Each CDR3 is given with its conserved first and last residue. The D gene is left open where the match is weak. A clone size is listed for some rows: how often the clone was seen (once, few, many), or a class if it is expanded.

abundance	d_gene	v_gene	j_gene	CDR3aa	CDR3nt
few	TRBD2	TRBV24-1	TRBJ2-1	CATSEFSGRAFRNEQFF	TGTGCCACCAGTGAATTTAGCGGGAGGGCCTTTCGTAATGAGCAGTTCTTC
NA	NA	TRBV29-1	TRBJ1-2	CSVDEGGYGYTF	TGCAGCGTTGACGAGGGGGGCTATGGCTACACCTTC
NA	NA	TRBV6-5	TRBJ1-3	CASSYSPPTGFGNTIYF	TGTGCCAGCAGTTACTCCCCCCCTACAGGGTTCGGAAACACCATATATTTT
NA	TRBD2	TRBV5-1	TRBJ2-5	CASSSGTSGGQETQYF	TGCGCCAGCAGCTCCGGGACTAGCGGGGGACAAGAGACCCAGTACTTC
few	TRBD1	TRBV7-2	TRBJ2-7	CASSPGQGAWEQYF	TGTGCCAGCAGTCCGGGACAGGGGGCGTGGGAGCAGTACTTC
few	TRBD1	TRBV12-5	TRBJ1-5	CASGLGPGQGISSNQPQHF	TGTGCTAGTGGTTTGGGACCGGGACAGGGGATAAGTAGCAATCAGCCCCAGCATTTT
NA	TRBD1	TRBV5-1	TRBJ2-3	CASSPSRTGIGTDTQYF	TGCGCCAGCAGCCCGTCGAGGACAGGGATAGGCACAGATACGCAGTATTTT
NA	NA	TRBV4-1	TRBJ2-2	CASSQDVSRSGELFF	TGCGCCAGCAGCCAAGATGTCAGCCGATCCGGGGAGCTGTTTTTT
few	TRBD2	TRBV29-1	TRBJ2-1	CSVAPTSGRGGSEQFF	TGCAGCGTCGCCCCTACTAGCGGACGAGGAGGAAGTGAGCAGTTCTTC
NA	NA	TRBV10-1	TRBJ1-1	CASRAGTANTEAFF	TGCGCCAGCAGGGCCGGGACGGCGAACACTGAAGCTTTCTTT
NA	NA	TRBV6-2/TRBV6-3	TRBJ2-3	CASSYLLGSETTDTQYF	TGTGCCAGCAGTTACTTACTAGGAAGCGAGACCACAGATACGCAGTATTTT
NA	NA	TRBV6-5	TRBJ2-1	CASSLGGFPSNNEQFF	TGTGCCAGCAGTTTAGGCGGGTTTCCTAGCAACAATGAGCAGTTCTTC
NA	NA	TRBV5-1	TRBJ2-7	CASSLDGLSRSDEQYF	TGCGCCAGCAGCCTTGACGGGTTATCCCGCTCGGACGAGCAGTACTTC
NA	NA	TRBV27	TRBJ2-7	CASSPQGRGGLYEQYF	TGTGCCAGCAGTCCCCAGGGAAGGGGGGGCTTGTACGAGCAGTACTTC
NA	NA	TRBV23-1	TRBJ2-7	CASRNQGWPTYEQYF	TGCGCCAGCCGAAACCAGGGGTGGCCTACCTACGAGCAGTACTTC
NA	TRBD1	TRBV2	TRBJ2-7	CASTRDSAVYEQYF	TGTGCCAGCACCCGGGACAGCGCTGTCTACGAGCAGTACTTC
NA	NA	TRBV7-9	TRBJ1-2	CASSLVRGLVNYGYTF	TGTGCCAGCAGCTTAGTTCGGGGTCTGGTAAACTATGGCTACACCTTC
few	TRBD1	TRBV7-9	TRBJ1-4	CASSQGGSSNEKLFF	TGTGCCAGCAGCCAGGGGGGGAGCTCTAATGAAAAACTGTTTTTT
NA	TRBD1	TRBV4-1	TRBJ2-5	CASSHGGQGGETQYF	TGCGCCAGCAGCCACGGGGGACAGGGAGGGGAGACCCAGTACTTC
NA	NA	TRBV12-3/TRBV12-4	TRBJ2-2	CASTPRTAVIGTGELFF	TGTGCCAGCACCCCTCGGACAGCGGTGATCGGGACCGGGGAGCTGTTTTTT
NA	NA	TRBV15	TRBJ2-7	CATSRDELRTSHEQYF	TGTGCCACCAGCAGAGATGAGCTCCGCACCTCCCACGAGCAGTACTTC
NA	NA	TRBV30	TRBJ2-1	CAWSGAGSYNEQFF	TGTGCCTGGAGTGGTGCGGGCTCCTACAATGAGCAGTTCTTC
NA	NA	TRBV25-1	TRBJ2-7	CASSESTVAGRSEQYF	TGTGCCAGCAGTGAGTCCACCGTGGCAGGGCGGAGCGAGCAGTACTTC
NA	TRBD1	TRBV4-3	TRBJ1-6	CASSQEDRNSPLHF	TGCGCCAGCAGCCAAGAGGACAGGAATTCACCCCTCCACTTT
few	NA	TRBV30	TRBJ1-2	CAWSEVLYGYTF	TGTGCCTGGAGTGAGGTCCTCTATGGCTACACCTTC
NA	NA	TRBV5-1	TRBJ2-7	CASSLVSGEEYF	TGCGCCAGCAGCTTGGTTTCGGGGGAGGAGTACTTC
many	TRBD1	TRBV20-1	TRBJ1-2	CSAQTGGGNGYTF	TGCAGTGCTCAAACAGGGGGTGGGAATGGCTACACCTTC
NA	TRBD2	TRBV20-1	TRBJ2-5	CSASKLAGETQYF	TGCAGTGCTAGTAAACTAGCGGGGGAGACCCAGTACTTC
many	TRBD2	TRBV20-1	TRBJ2-3	CSASPSGRTDTQYF	TGCAGTGCTAGTCCTAGCGGGCGAACAGATACGCAGTATTTT
few	NA	TRBV10-2	TRBJ2-2	CASSESERISTGELFF	TGCGCCAGCAGTGAGTCAGAGAGGATCAGCACCGGGGAGCTGTTTTTT
NA	TRBD1	TRBV20-1	TRBJ1-5	CSANTGVSQPQHF	TGCAGTGCTAATACAGGGGTTAGTCAGCCCCAGCATTTT
NA	TRBD1	TRBV28	TRBJ1-5	CASSLSGQGLNQPQHF	TGTGCCAGCAGCCTCTCGGGACAGGGCCTAAATCAGCCCCAGCATTTT
few	NA	TRBV10-3	TRBJ2-1	CAISENTETGPFF	TGTGCCATCAGTGAAAATACCGAGACGGGACCGTTCTTC
NA	TRBD1	TRBV7-6	TRBJ2-1	CASSLLMDRAYNEQFF	TGTGCCAGCAGCCTACTAATGGACAGGGCCTACAATGAGCAGTTCTTC
few	NA	TRBV6-5	TRBJ1-6	CASSLGRDPNSPLHF	TGTGCCAGCAGTTTAGGCCGGGACCCTAATTCACCCCTCCACTTT
NA	NA	TRBV20-1	TRBJ2-7	CSASLGGAYEQYF	TGCAGTGCCAGCTTAGGAGGAGCATACGAGCAGTACTTC
few	NA	TRBV14	TRBJ2-3	CASSPTQRTDTQYF	TGTGCCAGCAGCCCCACGCAGCGCACAGATACGCAGTATTTT
NA	TRBD1	TRBV4-3	TRBJ1-2	CASSQDPRQGYGYTF	TGCGCCAGCAGCCAAGATCCGAGACAGGGGTATGGCTACACCTTC
NA	TRBD2	TRBV6-1	TRBJ2-7	CASVTGGSSYEQYF	TGTGCCAGTGTCACGGGGGGGAGCTCCTACGAGCAGTACTTC
NA	TRBD1	TRBV12-3/TRBV12-4	TRBJ1-4	CASSQGTGLTNEKLFF	TGTGCCAGCAGTCAGGGGACAGGGCTCACTAATGAAAAACTGTTTTTT
few	NA	TRBV9	TRBJ2-3	CASSLSAVPPTDTQYF	TGTGCCAGCAGCCTTTCGGCGGTACCACCCACAGATACGCAGTATTTT
few	TRBD2	TRBV6-2/TRBV6-3	TRBJ2-1	CASSQTGTSGRRGEQFF	TGTGCCAGCAGCCAAACCGGGACTAGCGGGAGGCGGGGTGAGCAGTTCTTC
NA	NA	TRBV20-1	TRBJ1-1	CRAVGGNTEAFF	TGCAGAGCCGTAGGGGGGAACACTGAAGCTTTCTTT
NA	NA	TRBV24-1	TRBJ2-5	CATSDGAVETQYF	TGTGCCACCAGTGATGGGGCAGTGGAGACCCAGTACTTC
few	NA	TRBV7-2	TRBJ2-5	CASSLPPFRSKETQYF	TGTGCCAGCAGCTTGCCGCCCTTCCGGAGTAAAGAGACCCAGTACTTC
NA	NA	TRBV18	TRBJ2-3	CASSPRAGQSYTDTQYF	TGTGCCAGCTCACCGAGGGCAGGACAAAGTTACACAGATACGCAGTATTTT
NA	NA	TRBV20-1	TRBJ2-5	CSAKLPRAGPETQYF	TGCAGTGCGAAGCTTCCCCGGGCGGGCCCAGAGACCCAGTACTTC
NA	NA	TRBV12-3/TRBV12-4	TRBJ2-3	CASRDLRGSSTDTQYF	TGTGCCAGCAGGGACCTCCGGGGTTCTAGCACAGATACGCAGTATTTT
few	NA	TRBV5-1	TRBJ2-7	CASSLYDYEQYF	TGCGCCAGCAGCTTGTATGATTACGAGCAGTACTTC
NA	NA	TRBV4-1	TRBJ2-1	CASSQVKGAYNEQFF	TGCGCCAGCAGCCAAGTGAAGGGGGCCTACAATGAGCAGTTCTTC
NA	TRBD1	TRBV15	TRBJ2-7	CATSVHQGAGEQYF	TGTGCCACCAGCGTCCACCAGGGGGCCGGAGAGCAGTACTTC
few	NA	TRBV5-1	TRBJ2-2	CASSLDLELFF	TGCGCCAGCAGCTTGGATTTAGAGCTGTTTTTT
many	TRBD1	TRBV6-1	TRBJ1-3	CASSRTGSGNTIYF	TGTGCCAGCAGTCGGACAGGGTCTGGAAACACCATATATTTT
NA	TRBD2	TRBV20-1	TRBJ2-7	CSAAGGASSYEQYF	TGCAGTGCCGCGGGGGGCGCAAGCTCCTACGAGCAGTACTTC
few	TRBD1	TRBV6-1	TRBJ1-2	CASRKQGAGYGYTF	TGTGCCAGCAGGAAACAGGGGGCAGGCTATGGCTACACCTTC